This record covers a single T cell receptor beta chain. The data belong to a study of blood T cell repertoires in COVID-19. Sequencing was performed with immunoSEQ multiplex PCR; in TCRdb, only in-frame clones are kept and a portion is missing. The sample lists about 180,000 clones, 85% occurring once. This CDR3 has 12 amino acids. V was shortened by 3 bases and J by 0 bases, with 4 bases between the two germline ends. Germline values: CDR1 SGDLS, CDR2 YYNGEE. The TCR originated in a woman in her forties or fifties with COVID-19, enrolled during active disease. The rearrangement joins TRBV9 to TRBJ2-7; D gene unclear. The sequencing input was peripheral blood. In DNA, the CDR3 is TGTGCCAGCAGCGGGAGCTCCTACGAGCAGTACTTC. Translation: CASSGSSYEQYF.